The clone carrying this T cell receptor (beta chain) has only a few counts. The data derive from a study of blood T cells in healthy people across ages. The germline CDR1 and CDR2 sequences are SGHVS and FNYEAQ. This CDR3 is 16 amino acids long. Trimming took off 2 bases at V and 3 bases at J, with 16 bases between the two ends. The second PCR ran roughly 7 to 12 cycles with a sample-barcoded 5' primer and J-beta primers. From the 5' RACE reads, TCRdb called clonotypes with MiXCR, one entry per CDR3 protein. The sample lists fewer than 600,000 distinct CDR3 sequences, about 27% occurring once. This sample also appeared in a second study, on T cells of mothers and their children.

The sequenced material came from blood. The chain carries TRBV7-6 and TRBJ2-5, with D perhaps given as TRBD1 or TRBD2 (5 bases each). The TCR comes from a boy younger than 10 in good health. CDR3: CASSLSWQGEEETQYF. CDR3 nucleotides: TGTGCCAGCAGCTTATCTTGGCAGGGAGAGGAAGAGACCCAGTACTTC.